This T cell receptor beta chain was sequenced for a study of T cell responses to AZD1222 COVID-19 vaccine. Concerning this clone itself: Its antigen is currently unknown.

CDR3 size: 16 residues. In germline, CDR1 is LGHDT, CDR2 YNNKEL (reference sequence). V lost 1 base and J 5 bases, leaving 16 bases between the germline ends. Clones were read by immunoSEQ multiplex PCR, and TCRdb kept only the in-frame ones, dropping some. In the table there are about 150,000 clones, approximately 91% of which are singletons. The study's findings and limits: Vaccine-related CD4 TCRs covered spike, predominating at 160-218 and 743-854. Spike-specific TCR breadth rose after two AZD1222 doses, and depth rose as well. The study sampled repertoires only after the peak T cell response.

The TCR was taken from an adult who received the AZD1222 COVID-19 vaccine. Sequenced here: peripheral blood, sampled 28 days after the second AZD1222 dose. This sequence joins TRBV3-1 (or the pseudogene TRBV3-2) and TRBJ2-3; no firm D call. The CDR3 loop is CASSQGKRAREDTQYF. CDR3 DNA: TGTGCCAGCAGCCAAGGGAAGCGCGCTAGAGAAGATACGCAGTATTTT.